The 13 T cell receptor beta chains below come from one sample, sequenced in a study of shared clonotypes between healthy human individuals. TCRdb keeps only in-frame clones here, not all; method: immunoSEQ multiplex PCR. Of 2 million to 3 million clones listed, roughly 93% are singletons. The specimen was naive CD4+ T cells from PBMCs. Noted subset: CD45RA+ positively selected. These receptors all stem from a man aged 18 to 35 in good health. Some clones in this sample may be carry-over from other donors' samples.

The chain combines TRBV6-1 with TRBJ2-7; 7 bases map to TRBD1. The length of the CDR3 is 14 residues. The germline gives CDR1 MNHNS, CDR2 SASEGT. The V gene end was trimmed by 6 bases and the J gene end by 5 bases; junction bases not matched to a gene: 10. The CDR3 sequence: CASRAFTGANEQYF. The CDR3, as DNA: TGTGCCAGCAGAGCCTTTACAGGGGCGAACGAGCAGTACTTC.

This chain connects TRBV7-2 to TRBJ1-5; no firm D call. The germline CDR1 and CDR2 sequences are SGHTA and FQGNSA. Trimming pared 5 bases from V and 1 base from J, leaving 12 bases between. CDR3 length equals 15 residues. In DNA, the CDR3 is TGTGCCAGCAGCCAGATTCTCGGGAGCAATCAGCCCCAGCATTTT. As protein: CASSQILGSNQPQHF.

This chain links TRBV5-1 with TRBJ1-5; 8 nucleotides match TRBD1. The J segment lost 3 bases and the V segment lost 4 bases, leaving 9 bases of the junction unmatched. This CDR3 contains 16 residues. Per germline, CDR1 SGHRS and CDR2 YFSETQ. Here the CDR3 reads CASSPGQGGFNQPQHF. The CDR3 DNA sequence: TGCGCCAGCAGCCCAGGACAGGGCGGTTTCAATCAGCCCCAGCATTTT.

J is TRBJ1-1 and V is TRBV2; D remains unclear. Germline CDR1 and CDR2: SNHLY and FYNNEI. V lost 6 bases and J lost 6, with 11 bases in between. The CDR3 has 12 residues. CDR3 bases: TGTGCCAGCAGGAAGGAGCTGGCTGAAGCTTTCTTT. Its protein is CASRKELAEAFF.

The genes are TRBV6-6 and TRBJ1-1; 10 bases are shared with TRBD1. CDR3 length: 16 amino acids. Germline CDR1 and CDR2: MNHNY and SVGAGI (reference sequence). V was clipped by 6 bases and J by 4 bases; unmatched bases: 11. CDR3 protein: CASRTPWDRGGTEAFF. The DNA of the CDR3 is TGTGCCAGCAGAACCCCCTGGGACAGGGGAGGCACTGAAGCTTTCTTT.

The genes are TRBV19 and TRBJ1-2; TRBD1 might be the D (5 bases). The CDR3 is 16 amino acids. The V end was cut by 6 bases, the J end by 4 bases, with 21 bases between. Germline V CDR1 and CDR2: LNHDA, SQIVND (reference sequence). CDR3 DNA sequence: TGTGCCAGTAGCCCGACCGGGACTGGAAGGCCCTATGGCTACACCTTC. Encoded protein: CASSPTGTGRPYGYTF.

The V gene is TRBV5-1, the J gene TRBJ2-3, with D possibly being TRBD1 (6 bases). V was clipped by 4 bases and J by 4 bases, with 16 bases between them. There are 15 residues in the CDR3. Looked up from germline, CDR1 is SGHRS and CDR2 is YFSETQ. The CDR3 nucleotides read TGCGCCAGCAGCCCAAGCCCACAGGGACCAGATACGCAGTATTTT. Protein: CASSPSPQGPDTQYF.

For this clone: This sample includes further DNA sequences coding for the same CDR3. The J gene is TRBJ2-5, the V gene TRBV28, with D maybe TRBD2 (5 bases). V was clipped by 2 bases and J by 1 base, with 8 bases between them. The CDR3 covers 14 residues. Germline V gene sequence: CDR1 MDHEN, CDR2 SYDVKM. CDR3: CASSLSGGQETQYF. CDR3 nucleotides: TGTGCCAGCAGTTTAAGCGGAGGCCAAGAGACCCAGTACTTC.

DNA for the CDR3: TGTGCCAGCAGCCACTCCGGGACAGGGGTAGATACGCAGTATTTT. Amino acid sequence: CASSHSGTGVDTQYF. The chain is built from TRBV9 and TRBJ2-3; TRBD1 aligns across 10 bases. Germline V gene data show CDR1 as SGDLS and CDR2 as YYNGEE. Trimming took 4 bases from V and 5 from J; bases not matched to a gene: 7. The CDR3 extends over 15 amino acids.

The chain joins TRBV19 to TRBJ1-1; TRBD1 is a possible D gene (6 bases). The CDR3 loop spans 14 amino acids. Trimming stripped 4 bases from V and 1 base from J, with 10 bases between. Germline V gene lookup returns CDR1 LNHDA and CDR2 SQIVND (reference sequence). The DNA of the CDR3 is TGTGCCAGTAGTAACCGGGACAAGAACACTGAAGCTTTCTTT. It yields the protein CASSNRDKNTEAFF.

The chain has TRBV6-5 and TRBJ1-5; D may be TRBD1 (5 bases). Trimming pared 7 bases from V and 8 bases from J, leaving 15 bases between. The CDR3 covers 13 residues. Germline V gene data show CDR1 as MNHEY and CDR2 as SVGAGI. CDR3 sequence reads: CASNGAVWEPQHF. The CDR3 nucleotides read TGTGCCAGCAATGGGGCGGTGTGGGAGCCCCAGCATTTT.

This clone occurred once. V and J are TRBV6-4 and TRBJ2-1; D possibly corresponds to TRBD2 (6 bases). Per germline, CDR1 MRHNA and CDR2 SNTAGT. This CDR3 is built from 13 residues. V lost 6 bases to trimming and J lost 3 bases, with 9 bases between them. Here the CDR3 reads CASSGGIYNEQFF. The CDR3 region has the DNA TGTGCCAGCAGCGGGGGAATCTACAATGAGCAGTTCTTC.

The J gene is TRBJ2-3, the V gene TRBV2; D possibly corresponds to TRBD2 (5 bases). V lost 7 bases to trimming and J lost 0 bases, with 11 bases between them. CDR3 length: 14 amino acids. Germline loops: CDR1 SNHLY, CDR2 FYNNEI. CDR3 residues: CASKVEGSTDTQYF. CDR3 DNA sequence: TGTGCCAGCAAGGTCGAGGGAAGCACAGATACGCAGTATTTT. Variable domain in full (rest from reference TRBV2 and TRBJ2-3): EPEVTQTPSHQVTQMGQEVILRCVPISNHLYFYWYRQILGQKVEFLVSFYNNEISEKSEIFDDQFSVERPDGSNFTLKIRSTKLEDSAMYFCASKVEGSTDTQYFGPGTRLTVL.